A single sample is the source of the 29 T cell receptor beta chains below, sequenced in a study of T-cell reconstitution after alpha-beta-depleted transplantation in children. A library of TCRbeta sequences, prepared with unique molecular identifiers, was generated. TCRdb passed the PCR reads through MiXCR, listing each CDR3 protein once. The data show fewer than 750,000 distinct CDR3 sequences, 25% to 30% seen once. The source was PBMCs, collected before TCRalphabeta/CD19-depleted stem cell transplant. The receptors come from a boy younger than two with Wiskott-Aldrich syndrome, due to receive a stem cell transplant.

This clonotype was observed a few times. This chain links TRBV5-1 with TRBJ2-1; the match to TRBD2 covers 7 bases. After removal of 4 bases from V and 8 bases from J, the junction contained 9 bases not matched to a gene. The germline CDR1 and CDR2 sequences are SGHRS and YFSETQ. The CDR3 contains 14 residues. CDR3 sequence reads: CASSPWTRKYEQFF. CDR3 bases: TGCGCCAGCAGCCCATGGACTAGGAAGTATGAGCAGTTCTTC.

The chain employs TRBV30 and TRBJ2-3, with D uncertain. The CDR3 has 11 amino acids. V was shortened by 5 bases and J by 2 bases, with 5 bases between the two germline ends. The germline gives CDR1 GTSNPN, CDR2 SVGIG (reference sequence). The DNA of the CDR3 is TGTGCCTGGGAGGCCACAGATACGCAGTATTTT. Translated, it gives CAWEATDTQYF.

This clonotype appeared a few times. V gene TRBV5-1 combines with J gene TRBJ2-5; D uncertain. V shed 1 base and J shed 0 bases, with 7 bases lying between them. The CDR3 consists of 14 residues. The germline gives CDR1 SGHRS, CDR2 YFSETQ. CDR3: CASSLTQNQETQYF. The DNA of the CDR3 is TGCGCCAGCAGCTTGACGCAAAACCAAGAGACCCAGTACTTC. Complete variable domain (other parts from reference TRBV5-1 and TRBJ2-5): KAGVTQTPRYLIKTRGQQVTLSCSPISGHRSVSWYQQTPGQGLQFLFEYFSETQRNKGNFPGRFSGRQFSNSRSEMNVSTLELGDSALYLCASSLTQNQETQYFGPGTRLLVL.

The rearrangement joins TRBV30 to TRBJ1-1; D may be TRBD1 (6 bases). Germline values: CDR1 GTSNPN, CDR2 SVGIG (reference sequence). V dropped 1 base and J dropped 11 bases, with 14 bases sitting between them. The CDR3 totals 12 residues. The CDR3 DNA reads TGTGCCTGGAGTGGGACAGTAGGGTACGCTTTCTTT. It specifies CAWSGTVGYAFF.

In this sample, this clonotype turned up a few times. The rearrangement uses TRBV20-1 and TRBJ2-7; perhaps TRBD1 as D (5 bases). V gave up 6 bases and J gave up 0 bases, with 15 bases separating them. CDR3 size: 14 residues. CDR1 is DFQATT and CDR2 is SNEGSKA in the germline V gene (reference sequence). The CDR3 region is CSAQPGHISYEQYF. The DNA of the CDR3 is TGCAGTGCCCAACCCGGACATATCTCCTACGAGCAGTACTTC.

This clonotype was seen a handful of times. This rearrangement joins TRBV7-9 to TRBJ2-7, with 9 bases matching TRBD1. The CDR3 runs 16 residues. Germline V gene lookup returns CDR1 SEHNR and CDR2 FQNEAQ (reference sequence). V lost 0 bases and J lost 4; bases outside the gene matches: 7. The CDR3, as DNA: TGTGCCAGCAGCTTAGCGTCGGGACAGGGCACTTACGAGCAGTACTTC. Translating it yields CASSLASGQGTYEQYF.

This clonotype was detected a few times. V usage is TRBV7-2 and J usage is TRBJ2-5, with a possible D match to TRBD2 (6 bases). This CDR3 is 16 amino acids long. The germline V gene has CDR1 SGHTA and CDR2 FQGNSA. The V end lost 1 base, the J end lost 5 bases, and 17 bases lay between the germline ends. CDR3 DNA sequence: TGTGCCAGCAGCTTAGGGGGTAGCGGCCTCTGGGAGACCCAGTACTTC. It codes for CASSLGGSGLWETQYF.

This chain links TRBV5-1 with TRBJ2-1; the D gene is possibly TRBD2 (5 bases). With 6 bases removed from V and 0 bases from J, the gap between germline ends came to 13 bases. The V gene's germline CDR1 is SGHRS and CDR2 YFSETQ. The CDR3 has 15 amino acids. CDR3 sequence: CASTLELGSYNEQFF. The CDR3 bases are TGCGCCAGCACCCTCGAACTAGGCTCCTACAATGAGCAGTTCTTC.

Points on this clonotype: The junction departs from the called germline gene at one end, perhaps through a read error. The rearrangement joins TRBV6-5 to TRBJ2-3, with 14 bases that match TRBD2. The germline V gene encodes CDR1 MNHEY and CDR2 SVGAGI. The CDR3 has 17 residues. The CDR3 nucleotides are TGTGCCACCAGTTACTCGATGGGACTAGCGGGAGCCCAGCGGCAGTATTTT. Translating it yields CATSYSMGLAGAQRQYF.

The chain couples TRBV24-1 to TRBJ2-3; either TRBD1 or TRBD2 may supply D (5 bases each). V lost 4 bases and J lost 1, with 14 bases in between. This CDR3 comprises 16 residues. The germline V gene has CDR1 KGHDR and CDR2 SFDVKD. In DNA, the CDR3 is TGTGCCACCAGTGACCGGACTCAAGGGGGCACAGATACGCAGTATTTT. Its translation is CATSDRTQGGTDTQYF.

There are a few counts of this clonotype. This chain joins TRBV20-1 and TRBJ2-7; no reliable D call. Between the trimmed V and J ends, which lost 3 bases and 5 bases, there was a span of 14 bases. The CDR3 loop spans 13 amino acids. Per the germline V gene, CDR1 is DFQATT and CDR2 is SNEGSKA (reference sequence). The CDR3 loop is CSASRNGPHEQYF. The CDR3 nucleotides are TGCAGTGCTAGTCGGAACGGGCCCCACGAGCAGTACTTC.

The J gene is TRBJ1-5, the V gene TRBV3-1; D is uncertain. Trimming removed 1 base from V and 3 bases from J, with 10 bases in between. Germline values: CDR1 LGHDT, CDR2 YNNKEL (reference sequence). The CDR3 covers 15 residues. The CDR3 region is CASSQGGSNNQPQHF. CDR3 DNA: TGTGCCAGCAGCCAAGGAGGCAGCAACAATCAGCCCCAGCATTTT.

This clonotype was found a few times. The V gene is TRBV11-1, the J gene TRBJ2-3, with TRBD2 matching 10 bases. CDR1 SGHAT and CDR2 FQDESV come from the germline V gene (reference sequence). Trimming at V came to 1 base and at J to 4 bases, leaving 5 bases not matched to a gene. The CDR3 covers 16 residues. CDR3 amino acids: CASSLEAGGPADTQYF. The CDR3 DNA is TGTGCCAGCAGCTTAGAAGCGGGAGGGCCAGCAGATACGCAGTATTTT.

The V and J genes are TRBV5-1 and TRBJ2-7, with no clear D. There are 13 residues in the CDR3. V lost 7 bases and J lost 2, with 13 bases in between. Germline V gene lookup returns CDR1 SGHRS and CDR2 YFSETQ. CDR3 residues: CASASAGTYEQYF. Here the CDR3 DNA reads TGCGCCAGCGCCTCGGCTGGGACCTACGAGCAGTACTTC.

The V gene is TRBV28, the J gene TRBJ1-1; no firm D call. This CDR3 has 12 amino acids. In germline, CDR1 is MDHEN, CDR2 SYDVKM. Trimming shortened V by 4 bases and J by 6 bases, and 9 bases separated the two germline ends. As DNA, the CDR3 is TGTGCCAGCAGTTCCCCCGCCCCTGAAGCTTTCTTT. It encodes CASSSPAPEAFF.

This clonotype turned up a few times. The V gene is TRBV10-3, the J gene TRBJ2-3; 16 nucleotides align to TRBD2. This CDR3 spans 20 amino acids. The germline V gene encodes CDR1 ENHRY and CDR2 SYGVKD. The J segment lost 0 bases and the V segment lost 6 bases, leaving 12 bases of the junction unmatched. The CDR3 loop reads CAIRSDPGLAGGPSTDTQYF. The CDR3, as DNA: TGTGCCATCAGAAGCGACCCGGGACTAGCGGGAGGGCCTAGCACAGATACGCAGTATTTT.

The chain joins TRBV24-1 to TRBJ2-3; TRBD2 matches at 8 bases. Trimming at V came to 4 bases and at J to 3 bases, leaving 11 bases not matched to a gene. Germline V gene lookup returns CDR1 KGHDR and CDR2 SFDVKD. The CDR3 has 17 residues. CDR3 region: CATSDVGIGGRTDTQYF. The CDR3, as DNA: TGTGCCACCAGTGACGTGGGGATTGGCGGGAGGACAGATACGCAGTATTTT.

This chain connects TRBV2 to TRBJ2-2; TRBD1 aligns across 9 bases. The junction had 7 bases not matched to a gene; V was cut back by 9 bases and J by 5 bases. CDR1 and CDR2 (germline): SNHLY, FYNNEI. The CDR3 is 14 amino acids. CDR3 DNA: TGTGCCAGTCGCCGACAGGGGGAAACCGGGGAGCTGTTTTTT. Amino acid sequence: CASRRQGETGELFF.

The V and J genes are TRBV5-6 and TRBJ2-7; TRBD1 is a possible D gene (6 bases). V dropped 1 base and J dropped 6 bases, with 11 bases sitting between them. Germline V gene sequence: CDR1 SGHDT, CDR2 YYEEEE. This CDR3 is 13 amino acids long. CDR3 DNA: TGTGCCAGCAGCTTGCACAGGGTCGGCGAGCAGTACTTC. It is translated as CASSLHRVGEQYF.

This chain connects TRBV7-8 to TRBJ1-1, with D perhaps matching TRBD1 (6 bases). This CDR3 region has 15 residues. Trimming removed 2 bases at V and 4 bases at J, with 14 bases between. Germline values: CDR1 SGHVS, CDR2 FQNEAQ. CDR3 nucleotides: TGTGCCAGCAGCTTACAAATAGGGGGAGCCACTGAAGCTTTCTTT. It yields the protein CASSLQIGGATEAFF.

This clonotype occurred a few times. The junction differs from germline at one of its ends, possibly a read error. CDR3 sequence reads: CASSSGQVSYEQYF. Written as DNA, the CDR3 is TGTGCCAGCAGTTCGGGACAGGTCTCCTACGAGCAGTACTTC. This chain links TRBV5-1 with TRBJ2-7; 8 bases match TRBD1. CDR1 is SGHRS and CDR2 is YFSETQ in the germline V gene. CDR3 length equals 14 residues.

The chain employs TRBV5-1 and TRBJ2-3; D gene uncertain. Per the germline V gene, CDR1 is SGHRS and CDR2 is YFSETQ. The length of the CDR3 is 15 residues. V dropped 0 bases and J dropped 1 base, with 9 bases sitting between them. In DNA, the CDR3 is TGCGCCAGCAGCTTGGTGGGCCACGGCACAGATACGCAGTATTTT. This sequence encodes CASSLVGHGTDTQYF.

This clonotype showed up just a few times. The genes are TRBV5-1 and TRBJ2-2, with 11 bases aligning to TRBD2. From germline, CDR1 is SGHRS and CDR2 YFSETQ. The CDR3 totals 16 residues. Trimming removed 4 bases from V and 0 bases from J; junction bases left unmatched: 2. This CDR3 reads CASSKGLAANTGELFF. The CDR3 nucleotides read TGCGCCAGCAGCAAGGGACTAGCGGCGAACACCGGGGAGCTGTTTTTT.

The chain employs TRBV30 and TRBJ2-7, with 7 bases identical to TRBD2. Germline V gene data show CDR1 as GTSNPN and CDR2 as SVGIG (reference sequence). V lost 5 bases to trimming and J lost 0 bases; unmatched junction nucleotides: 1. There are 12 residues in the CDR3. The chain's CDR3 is CAWERGSYEQYF. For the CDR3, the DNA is TGTGCCTGGGAGCGGGGCTCCTACGAGCAGTACTTC.

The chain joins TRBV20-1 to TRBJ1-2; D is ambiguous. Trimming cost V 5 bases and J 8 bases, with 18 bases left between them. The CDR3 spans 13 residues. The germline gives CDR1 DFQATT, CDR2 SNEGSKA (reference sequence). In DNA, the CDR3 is TGCAGTGCTGTTGGACCTACGGCCAGCGGCTACACCTTC. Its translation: CSAVGPTASGYTF.

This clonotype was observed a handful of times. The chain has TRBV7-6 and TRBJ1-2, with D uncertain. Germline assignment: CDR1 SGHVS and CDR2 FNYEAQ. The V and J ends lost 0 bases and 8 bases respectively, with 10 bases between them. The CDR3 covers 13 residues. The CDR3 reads CASSLAIGGGYTF. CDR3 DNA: TGTGCCAGCAGCTTAGCCATCGGAGGAGGCTACACCTTC.

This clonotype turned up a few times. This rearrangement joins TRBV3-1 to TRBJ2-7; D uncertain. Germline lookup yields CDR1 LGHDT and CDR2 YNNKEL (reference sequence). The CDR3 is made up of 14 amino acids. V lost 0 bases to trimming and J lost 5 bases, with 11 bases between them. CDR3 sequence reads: CASSQDLRGNEQYF. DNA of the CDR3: TGTGCCAGCAGCCAAGATTTAAGAGGAAACGAGCAGTACTTC.

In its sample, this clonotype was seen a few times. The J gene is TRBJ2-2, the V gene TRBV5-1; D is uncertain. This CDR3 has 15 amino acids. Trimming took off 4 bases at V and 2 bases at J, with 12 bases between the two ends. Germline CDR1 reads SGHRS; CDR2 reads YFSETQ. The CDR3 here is CASSVGVTNTGELFF. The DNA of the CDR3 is TGCGCCAGCAGCGTGGGCGTGACTAACACCGGGGAGCTGTTTTTT.

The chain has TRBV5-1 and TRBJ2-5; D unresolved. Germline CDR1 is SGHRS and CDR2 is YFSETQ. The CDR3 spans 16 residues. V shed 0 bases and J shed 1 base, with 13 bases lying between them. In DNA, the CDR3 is TGCGCCAGCAGCTTGGAGGGTCTTCGAGTCCAAGAGACCCAGTACTTC. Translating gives CASSLEGLRVQETQYF. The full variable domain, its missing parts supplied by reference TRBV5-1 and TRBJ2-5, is KAGVTQTPRYLIKTRGQQVTLSCSPISGHRSVSWYQQTPGQGLQFLFEYFSETQRNKGNFPGRFSGRQFSNSRSEMNVSTLELGDSALYLCASSLEGLRVQETQYFGPGTRLLVL.